The 18 T cell receptor beta chains listed next were all sequenced from one sample in a study of blood T cell repertoires in COVID-19. Here immunoSEQ multiplex PCR was the method, and the copy in TCRdb shows in-frame clones only, minus some. The data contain tens of thousands of clones, roughly 86% of them singletons. The specimen was peripheral blood. Every receptor here comes from a human donor with acute or convalescent COVID-19. The donor label of this sample is uncertain.

V and J are TRBV7-2 and TRBJ2-1; 16 nucleotides agree with TRBD2. This CDR3 comprises 16 residues. The germline V gene has CDR1 SGHTA and CDR2 FQGNSA. V was clipped by 4 bases and J by 11 bases; unmatched bases: 8. In nucleotides, the CDR3 is TGTGCCAGCAGCTCCGGGACTAGCGGGGGGGCCAGTCAGCAGTTCTTC. It specifies CASSSGTSGGASQQFF.

V and J are TRBV5-1 and TRBJ2-1, with a possible D match to TRBD2 (6 bases). Germline V gives CDR1 SGHRS, CDR2 YFSETQ. This CDR3 has 15 amino acids. The germline V and J ends were trimmed by 0 bases and 6 bases, with 13 bases remaining between them. The CDR3 protein is CASSLVGGTLNEQFF. CDR3 bases: TGCGCCAGCAGCTTGGTTGGGGGGACTCTCAATGAGCAGTTCTTC.

The chain couples TRBV5-4 to TRBJ2-5; 10 bases agree with TRBD2. Per the germline V gene, CDR1 is SGHNT and CDR2 is YYREEE (reference sequence). V lost 2 bases to trimming and J lost 5 bases; unmatched junction nucleotides: 6. This CDR3 region has 15 residues. The CDR3 reads CASSLSGGARETQYF. In nucleotides, the CDR3 is TGTGCCAGCAGCTTAAGCGGGGGGGCGCGGGAGACCCAGTACTTC.

The chain employs TRBV29-1 and TRBJ2-1, with D maybe TRBD2 (7 bases). Germline loops: CDR1 SQVTM, CDR2 ANQGSEA. CDR3 length: 16 residues. The germline V and J ends were trimmed by 6 bases and 0 bases, with 18 bases remaining between them. Here the CDR3 reads CSVGRTAGRSYNEQFF. The DNA of the CDR3 is TGCAGCGTCGGCCGGACAGCGGGGCGCTCCTACAATGAGCAGTTCTTC.

This clone was observed once. The chain has TRBV3-1 (or the pseudogene TRBV3-2) and TRBJ1-4; D not certain. The germline gives CDR1 LGHDT, CDR2 YNNKEL (reference sequence). V dropped 2 bases and J dropped 3 bases, with 10 bases sitting between them. The CDR3 has 15 amino acids. The CDR3 here is CASSQSGIPNEKLFF. CDR3 DNA: TGTGCCAGCAGCCAATCGGGGATTCCTAATGAAAAACTGTTTTTT.

The J gene is TRBJ2-2, the V gene TRBV11-2, with D uncertain. V lost 5 bases and J 5 bases, leaving 9 bases between the germline ends. This CDR3 comprises 13 residues. Germline V gene data show CDR1 as SGHAT and CDR2 as FQNNGV. CDR3 bases: TGTGCCAGCAGCATACAGCCGACCGGGGAGCTGTTTTTT. It translates to CASSIQPTGELFF.

The chain recombines TRBV19 with TRBJ1-4; 8 positions agree with TRBD1. This CDR3 is 15 amino acids long. Per the germline V gene, CDR1 is LNHDA and CDR2 is SQIVND (reference sequence). J was trimmed by 4 bases and V by 9 bases; bases with no gene match: 10. CDR3 nucleotides: TGTGCCAGCCAGGACAGGGTGCGGAGTAATGAAAAACTGTTTTTT. Translated, it gives CASQDRVRSNEKLFF.

The CDR3 protein is CASSHSTDTQYF. In DNA, the CDR3 is TGTGCCAGCAGTCATAGCACAGATACGCAGTATTTT. The chain carries TRBV27 and TRBJ2-3, with D hard to call. The germline gives CDR1 MNHEY, CDR2 SMNVEV (reference sequence). Trimming left V 5 bases short and J 0 bases short, with 3 bases between. The CDR3 is 12 amino acids.

The V and J genes are TRBV2 and TRBJ1-4, with D possibly matching TRBD1 (5 bases). The length of the CDR3 is 14 residues. Germline V gives CDR1 SNHLY, CDR2 FYNNEI. V lost 8 bases, J lost 7 bases, and 17 bases lay in between. The CDR3 DNA reads as TGTGCCAGCTCTGCCGCAGGGCGCGGTGAAAAACTGTTTTTT. Translating gives CASSAAGRGEKLFF.

This rearrangement joins TRBV5-1 to TRBJ2-1, with D uncertain. Germline V gene lookup returns CDR1 SGHRS and CDR2 YFSETQ. This CDR3 is built from 11 residues. Trimming cost V 6 bases and J 7 bases, with 8 bases left between them. The DNA for the CDR3 is TGCGCCAGCATGACGGGTAATGAGCAGTTCTTC. As protein: CASMTGNEQFF.

The rearrangement joins TRBV30 to TRBJ2-5, with D perhaps TRBD1 (7 bases). The germline V gene has CDR1 GTSNPN and CDR2 SVGIG (reference sequence). This CDR3 contains 15 residues. Trimming removed 5 bases at V and 5 bases at J, with 21 bases between. CDR3 DNA: TGTGCCTGGGGGACTCCGGGGACAGCTCTGGAGACCCAGTACTTC. This gives the protein CAWGTPGTALETQYF.

The chain uses TRBV5-1 and TRBJ1-1; D is perhaps TRBD1 (5 bases). Per the germline V gene, CDR1 is SGHRS and CDR2 is YFSETQ. The CDR3 has 13 residues. The ends were cut back, 7 bases at V and 1 base at J, with 11 bases in the middle. Written as DNA, the CDR3 is TGCGCCAGCGGTGTTGACAGGAACACTGAAGCTTTCTTT. This translates into CASGVDRNTEAFF.

This clone was counted a single time. The V gene is TRBV5-1, the J gene TRBJ2-2; D gene uncertain. V was clipped by 3 bases and J by 3 bases, with 9 bases between them. Germline-derived CDR1 and CDR2 are SGHRS and YFSETQ. CDR3 size: 14 residues. The CDR3 DNA reads TGCGCCAGCAGCTCCGCCCCAGACACCGGGGAGCTGTTTTTT. Translating gives CASSSAPDTGELFF.

The rearrangement joins TRBV5-4 to TRBJ2-3, with TRBD2 matching over 8 bases. Trimming cost V 2 bases and J 3 bases; bases outside gene matches: 11. Germline CDR1 is SGHNT and CDR2 is YYREEE (reference sequence). This CDR3 region has 17 residues. CDR3 nucleotides: TGTGCCAGCAGCTTTTCGATCGGGAGGGCTGGAACAGATACGCAGTATTTT. It is translated as CASSFSIGRAGTDTQYF.

The chain is built from TRBV7-7 and TRBJ2-3; a possible D gene is TRBD1 (6 bases). The V end lost 5 bases, the J end lost 0 bases, and 9 bases lay between the germline ends. Germline V lookup: CDR1 SSHAT, CDR2 FNYEAQ (reference sequence). This CDR3 contains 14 residues. Here the CDR3 DNA reads TGTGCCAGCAGCACGGGACAAAGCACAGATACGCAGTATTTT. Translating gives CASSTGQSTDTQYF.

This clone came up once. V gene TRBV7-8 combines with J gene TRBJ2-3; 8 nucleotides agree with TRBD2. The germline V gene has CDR1 SGHVS and CDR2 FQNEAQ. V lost 6 bases to trimming and J lost 4 bases; unmatched junction nucleotides: 9. The CDR3 is 15 amino acids. Written as DNA, the CDR3 is TGTGCCAGCAGGAGAGCGGGGGTGGGTGCAGATACGCAGTATTTT. Protein: CASRRAGVGADTQYF. The variable domain in full, with the rest retrieved from reference TRBV7-8 and TRBJ2-3, is GAGVSQSPRYKVAKRGQDVALRCDPISGHVSLFWYQQALGQGPEFLTYFQNEAQLDKSGLPSDRFFAERPEGSVSTLKIQRTQQEDSAVYLCASRRAGVGADTQYFGPGTRLTVL.

This rearrangement joins TRBV24-1 to TRBJ2-1; TRBD1 matches 8 bases. CDR3 length: 14 residues. Germline lookup yields CDR1 KGHDR and CDR2 SFDVKD. V lost 0 bases, J lost 9 bases, and 3 bases stayed unmatched. CDR3 protein: CATSDLAGGFEQFF. CDR3 bases: TGTGCCACCAGTGATTTGGCAGGGGGCTTTGAGCAGTTCTTC.

V usage is TRBV19 and J usage is TRBJ1-2; D is unresolved. V dropped 9 bases and J dropped 7 bases, with 18 bases sitting between them. Per germline, CDR1 LNHDA and CDR2 SQIVND (reference sequence). The CDR3 length is 13 residues. The DNA for the CDR3 is TGTGCCAGCTCGGGAGTTGCCCTTCGTGGCTACACCTTC. Protein product: CASSGVALRGYTF.